The clone carrying this T cell receptor (beta chain) was counted a few times. TCRdb keeps only in-frame clones here, not all; method: immunoSEQ multiplex PCR. The repertoire includes 46,000 or so clones, roughly 89% of them detected once, and 0.72% sits in the top ten. The entry originates in a study of memory CD8 T cells in hepatitis C reinfection. This CDR3 has 16 amino acids. V dropped 0 bases and J dropped 5 bases, with 19 bases sitting between them. Germline V gene lookup returns CDR1 GTSNPN and CDR2 SVGIG (reference sequence). Regarding time point: late/post reinfection, 12 to 24 weeks after detection. TCR sequencing was done directly ex vivo on sorted cells, without expansion in vitro.

The sequence was obtained from a man between 18 and 35 years old with hepatitis C virus infection. Sequencing input: naive CD8+ T cells sorted from blood. The chain links TRBV30 to TRBJ1-2; D may be TRBD1 (6 bases). The CDR3 DNA is TGTGCCTGGAGTGTATTTCAGGGGATGAGGAATTATGGCTACACCTTC. This gives the protein CAWSVFQGMRNYGYTF.